A selection of T cell receptor beta chains follows, all from one sample in a study of blood T cell repertoires in COVID-19. Here immunoSEQ multiplex PCR was the method, and the copy in TCRdb shows in-frame clones only, minus some. The sample lists some 130,000 clones; around four fifths were seen once. The sequenced sample was peripheral blood. The receptors derive from a man in his fifties or sixties who had recovered from COVID-19. Both conserved end residues are part of each CDR3. Fields, in order: V gene, clone size, J gene, D gene, CDR3 protein, CDR3 DNA. D genes are given only for firm matches. Where a row states a size, it is once, few, many or the class of an expanded clone; other rows omit it.

V: TRBV24-1
size: -
J: TRBJ2-6
D: -
CDR3: CATSGKQESSSSGANVLTF
DNA: TGTGCCACCAGTGGGAAACAGGAGAGTTCAAGCTCTGGGGCCAACGTCCTGACTTTC

V: TRBV27
size: medium-sized
J: TRBJ2-5
D: -
CDR3: CASSLSGSTGETQYF
DNA: TGTGCCAGCAGTTTATCGGGCTCCACGGGGGAGACCCAGTACTTC

V: TRBV4-3
size: -
J: TRBJ1-6
D: -
CDR3: CASSQVVAGGNSPLHF
DNA: TGCGCCAGCAGCCAAGTGGTGGCGGGAGGCAATTCACCCCTCCACTTT

V: TRBV5-1
size: few
J: TRBJ1-3
D: -
CDR3: CASRSTGSGNTIYF
DNA: TGCGCCAGCAGATCAACAGGCTCTGGAAACACCATATATTTT

V: TRBV30
size: -
J: TRBJ1-4
D: TRBD1
CDR3: CAWSDPQGGWSEKLFF
DNA: TGTGCCTGGAGTGACCCCCAGGGGGGATGGAGTGAAAAACTGTTTTTT

V: TRBV20-1
size: once
J: TRBJ2-7
D: -
CDR3: CSARLYEQYF
DNA: TGCAGTGCTAGACTTTACGAGCAGTACTTC

V: TRBV29-1
size: -
J: TRBJ2-1
D: TRBD1
CDR3: CSVEDKGASYNEQFF
DNA: TGCAGCGTTGAAGATAAGGGGGCCAGCTACAATGAGCAGTTCTTC

V: TRBV13
size: -
J: TRBJ2-1
D: -
CDR3: CASSRDSYNEQFF
DNA: TGTGCCAGCAGCCGGGACTCGTACAATGAGCAGTTCTTC

V: TRBV19
size: many
J: TRBJ1-5
D: -
CDR3: CASTHRRQIYSNQPQHF
DNA: TGTGCCAGTACCCATCGGCGGCAGATCTATAGCAATCAGCCCCAGCATTTT

V: TRBV28
size: once
J: TRBJ1-2
D: -
CDR3: CASMDFYGYTF
DNA: TGTGCCAGCATGGACTTCTATGGCTACACCTTC

V: TRBV5-4
size: -
J: TRBJ2-4
D: -
CDR3: CAYASVQNIQYF
DNA: TGTGCCTACGCTAGCGTTCAAAACATTCAGTACTTC

V: TRBV5-8
size: -
J: TRBJ1-6
D: TRBD1
CDR3: CASSLGQENSPLHF
DNA: TGTGCCAGCAGCTTAGGACAGGAGAATTCACCCCTCCACTTT

V: TRBV6-5
size: -
J: TRBJ2-1
D: TRBD2
CDR3: CASKGLEYNEQFF
DNA: TGTGCCAGCAAGGGACTAGAATACAATGAGCAGTTCTTC

V: TRBV2
size: once
J: TRBJ1-4
D: -
CDR3: CASSEDRPATNEKLFF
DNA: TGTGCCAGCAGTGAAGACAGGCCCGCAACTAATGAAAAACTGTTTTTT

V: TRBV6-5
size: -
J: TRBJ1-1
D: TRBD1
CDR3: CASSFPGQGADTEAFF
DNA: TGTGCCAGCAGTTTTCCGGGACAGGGGGCAGACACTGAAGCTTTCTTT

V: TRBV10-3
size: -
J: TRBJ2-3
D: -
CDR3: CAISEGGDSADTQYF
DNA: TGTGCCATCAGTGAAGGCGGGGACTCGGCAGATACGCAGTATTTT

V: TRBV5-1
size: -
J: TRBJ2-1
D: TRBD1
CDR3: CASSFNFRGQGGPSNEQFF
DNA: TGCGCCAGCAGCTTCAATTTCAGGGGGCAAGGCGGGCCCTCCAATGAGCAGTTCTTC

V: TRBV7-2
size: -
J: TRBJ2-2
D: TRBD2
CDR3: CASSLVRLAGGNTGELFF
DNA: TGTGCCAGCAGCTTAGTACGACTAGCGGGAGGGAACACCGGGGAGCTGTTTTTT

V: TRBV5-1
size: -
J: TRBJ2-3
D: TRBD2
CDR3: CASSLVGLAGQDTQYF
DNA: TGCGCCAGCAGCTTGGTGGGACTAGCGGGGCAAGATACGCAGTATTTT

V: TRBV10-3
size: -
J: TRBJ1-1
D: -
CDR3: CAISDRGDDAFF
DNA: TGTGCCATCAGTGACAGGGGCGACGACGCTTTCTTT

V: TRBV11-2
size: -
J: TRBJ1-5
D: -
CDR3: CASSLQGSSQGPQHF
DNA: TGTGCCAGCAGCCTTCAGGGGTCGTCCCAAGGACCCCAGCATTTT

V: TRBV3-1/TRBV3-2
size: -
J: TRBJ2-5
D: -
CDR3: CASSQVGAEYQETQYF
DNA: TGTGCCAGCAGCCAAGTGGGAGCGGAATACCAAGAGACCCAGTACTTC

V: TRBV24-1
size: -
J: TRBJ2-1
D: -
CDR3: CATSALFSGFSSYNEQFF
DNA: TGTGCCACCAGTGCCCTTTTTTCCGGGTTCAGCTCCTACAATGAGCAGTTCTTC

V: TRBV3-1/TRBV3-2
size: -
J: TRBJ2-1
D: TRBD2
CDR3: CASSQNSGGALDEQFF
DNA: TGTGCCAGCAGCCAGAATAGCGGGGGGGCCCTGGATGAGCAGTTCTTC

V: TRBV6-6
size: -
J: TRBJ2-7
D: TRBD1
CDR3: CAGGTGPYEQYF
DNA: TGTGCCGGAGGGACAGGACCCTACGAGCAGTACTTC

V: TRBV29-1
size: -
J: TRBJ1-2
D: -
CDR3: CSVEDLARYGYTF
DNA: TGCAGCGTTGAAGATCTGGCCCGCTATGGCTACACCTTC